Listed here is a single TCR beta chain. These data come from a study of blood T cell repertoires in COVID-19. Study-level background: The origin of the acute and convalescent COVID-19 samples was the United States, Italy and Spain.

Using immunoSEQ multiplex PCR, the repertoire was profiled, and TCRdb retains in-frame clones only, with some absent. This table has about 170,000 clones, roughly 86% appearing once. Trimming pared 3 bases from V and 0 bases from J, leaving 15 bases between. The CDR3 is 17 residues long. The germline V gene encodes CDR1 MDHEN and CDR2 SYDVKM. This clonotype was sampled from a woman of 80 years or more with COVID-19, enrolled during active disease. The rearrangement links TRBV28 to TRBJ1-3; D not resolved. Sample: peripheral blood. CDR3 coding DNA: TGTGCCAGCAGTTTTGGGCCCGCCCGCGTCTCTGGAAACACCATATATTTT. Protein product: CASSFGPARVSGNTIYF.